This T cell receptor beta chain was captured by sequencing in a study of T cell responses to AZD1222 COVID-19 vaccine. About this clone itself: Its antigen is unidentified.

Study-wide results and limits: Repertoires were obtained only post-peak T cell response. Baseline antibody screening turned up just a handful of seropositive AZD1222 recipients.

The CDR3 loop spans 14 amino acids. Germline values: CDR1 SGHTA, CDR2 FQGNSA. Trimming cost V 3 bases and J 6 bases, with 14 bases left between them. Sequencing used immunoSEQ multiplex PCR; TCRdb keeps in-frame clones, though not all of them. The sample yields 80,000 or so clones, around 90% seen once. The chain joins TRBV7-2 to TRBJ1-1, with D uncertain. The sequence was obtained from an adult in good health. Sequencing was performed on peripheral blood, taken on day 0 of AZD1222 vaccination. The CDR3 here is CASSFAPRRSEAFF. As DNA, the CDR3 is TGTGCCAGCAGCTTTGCTCCCCGGAGGTCTGAAGCTTTCTTT.